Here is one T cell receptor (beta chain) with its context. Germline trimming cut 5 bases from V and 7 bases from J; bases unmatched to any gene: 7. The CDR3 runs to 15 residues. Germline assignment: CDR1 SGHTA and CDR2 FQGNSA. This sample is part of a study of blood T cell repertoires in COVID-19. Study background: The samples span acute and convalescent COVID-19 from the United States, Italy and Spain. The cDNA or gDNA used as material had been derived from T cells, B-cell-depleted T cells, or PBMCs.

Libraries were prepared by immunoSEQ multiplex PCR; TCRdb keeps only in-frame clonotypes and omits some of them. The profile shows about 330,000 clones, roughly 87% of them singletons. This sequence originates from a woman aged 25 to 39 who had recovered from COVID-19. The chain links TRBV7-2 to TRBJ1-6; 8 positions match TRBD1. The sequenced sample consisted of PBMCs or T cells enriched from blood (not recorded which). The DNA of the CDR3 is TGTGCCAGCAGCCCAAACGGACAGGGAAATTCACCCCTCCACTTT. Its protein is CASSPNGQGNSPLHF.